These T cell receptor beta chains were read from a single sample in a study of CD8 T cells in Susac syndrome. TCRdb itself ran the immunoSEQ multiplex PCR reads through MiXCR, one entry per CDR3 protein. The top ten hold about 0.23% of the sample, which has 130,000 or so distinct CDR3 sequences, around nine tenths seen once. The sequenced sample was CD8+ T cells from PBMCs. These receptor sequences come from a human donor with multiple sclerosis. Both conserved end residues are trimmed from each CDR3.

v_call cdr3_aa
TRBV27 ASSRAGGETQY
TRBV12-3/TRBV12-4 ASSQNREGLANTIY
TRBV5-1 ASSPPSSGANVLT
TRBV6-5 ASSWGRGAHNEQF
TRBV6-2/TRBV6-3 ASSYSPFGEGFTEAF
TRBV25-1 ASSDGTGGFGEAF
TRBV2 ASSPLEWTENYGYT
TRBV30 AWSGLGGNQPQH
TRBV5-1 ASSLVGQGSLMNTEAF
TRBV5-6 ASSPGTWETEQF
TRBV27 ASSLIAELGTQY
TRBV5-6 ASSPQGKKLF
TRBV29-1 SVGSGEDNEQF
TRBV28 ASRGEGVGNQPQH
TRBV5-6 ASLILSGAGELF
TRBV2 ASSSGQDPFTFDNEQF
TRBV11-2 ASSLLAYEQY
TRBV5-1 ASSFRRNLNTEAF
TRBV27 ASNGREGTEAF
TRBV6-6 ASSANGYEQY
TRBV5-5 ASSLGGPPHGYT
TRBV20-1 SAVDRAGTGELF
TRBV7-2 ASSPNSNSGETQY
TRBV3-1 ASSQVERHNEQF
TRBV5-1 ASSLGLGSYEQY
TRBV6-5 ASSYSTGQVNNEQF
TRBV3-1 ASSLGSSEKLF
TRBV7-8 ASSFGAGPQPQH
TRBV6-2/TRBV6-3 ASSYSDTEAF
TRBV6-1 ASSWGSGSLDEQF
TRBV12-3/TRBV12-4 ASSLSSGGYEQY
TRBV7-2 ASSLGTSGIQSSYNEQF
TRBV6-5 ASSHGHPNQPQH
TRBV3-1 ASSQDGREAGWYVEAF
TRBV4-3 ASSQDVTGELF
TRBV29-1 SVALAGDYNEQF
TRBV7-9 ASSPPRGSSISADTQY
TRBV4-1 ASSQGLRGQDGYT
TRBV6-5 ASSYLGHTDTQY
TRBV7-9 ASSLVETPYEQY
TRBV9 ASSSPDRGNYGYT
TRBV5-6 ASSLGLAGGNGELF
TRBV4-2 ASSQVELAGYEQY
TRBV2 ASSEGDRAHEQY
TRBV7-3 ASSLRDRHGYT
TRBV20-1 SATDFTGELF
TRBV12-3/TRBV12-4 ASSLLRSYNSPLH
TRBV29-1 SVENVDTGANVLT
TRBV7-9 ASSLGNSGANVLT
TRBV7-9 ASSLDRASGRGYNNEQF